This T cell receptor (beta chain) was obtained from a study of T cells in Graves' hyperthyroidism and ophthalmopathy. Uncontrolled infection, other autoimmune disease, pregnancy or lactation disqualified patients from enrolment. This CDR3 is built from 13 residues. The V and J ends lost 8 bases and 5 bases respectively, with 15 bases between them. From RNA transcripts, TCR beta CDR3 regions were amplified. The TCR CDR3 first-round RT-PCR relied on the HTBI primer set. Each CDR3 protein gets one entry after TCRdb re-called the multiplex PCR reads with MiXCR. The sample has about 700,000 distinct CDR3 sequences, 40% to 55% seen once.

The chain carries TRBV12-3 or TRBV12-4 and TRBJ1-1, with D tentatively TRBD1 (6 bases). The clonotype originates from an adult man with Graves' disease, either hyperthyroidism or ophthalmopathy (not recorded which). The sample comprised peripheral blood or thyroid tissue (not recorded which). CDR3 residues: CASGGAGRTEAFF. The CDR3 bases are TGTGCCAGCGGGGGGGCAGGGAGAACTGAAGCTTTCTTT.